The clone carrying this T cell receptor beta chain was seen once. The antigen is not known. The entry originates in a study of shared clonotypes between healthy human individuals. Germline V gene data show CDR1 as SNHLY and CDR2 as FYNNEI. The V segment lost 4 bases and the J segment 3 bases; nucleotides outside the gene matches: 12. The CDR3 runs to 17 residues. Overall study results and limits: Non-shared clonotypes had lower generation probabilities than those shared by all four donors. Compared with memory subsets, naive subsets generally had larger estimated richness.

Donors were Caucasian adults residing in Nashville, Tennessee, USA. Deep level was the assay's run setting. Clones were sequenced by immunoSEQ multiplex PCR, and TCRdb holds only the in-frame ones, with some missing. The data contain hundreds of thousands of clones, approximately 73% of them singletons. The chain recombines TRBV2 with TRBJ1-2, with 9 bases matching TRBD1. This TCR was recovered from a woman under 40 in good health. The specimen sequenced was memory CD4+ T cells sorted from blood. Subset given: CD45RA-negative fraction. CDR3 bases: TGTGCCAGCAGTGTCACAGGGGGCGCTGGGTCTTACTATGGCTACACCTTC. This codes for CASSVTGGAGSYYGYTF.